The 8 T cell receptor beta chains presented below share a single source sample, sequenced in a study of human T cells and chemical hapten exposure (dated by TCRdb to about 2021). The meaning of the sample's time point label: patch test 1, 2 weeks after DPC sensitization. In light of the paper, this sample's treatment or condition label describes: therapeutic diphenylcyclopropenone sensitization with weekly scalp DPC. The library was obtained by RACE. The data were produced on a NextSeq 500. The public sequencing data were trimmed at Q25 with fastp and processed into clonotypes with MiXCR by TCRdb, which kept only in-frame beta chains. Entries are consolidated by CDR3 protein sequence, retaining the most common genes and DNA. The sample includes some 380,000 distinct CDR3 sequences, with about 4.4% observed a single time. The ten most abundant clones make up around 2.3% of the sample. This specimen consisted of whole blood, obtained in connection with sensitization to the hapten diphenylcyclopropenone (DPC). These receptors all stem from a woman aged 50 to 60 with alopecia areata. Some clones in this sample may be carry-over from other donors' samples.

This clonotype was observed at least ten times. The chain has TRBV14 and TRBJ2-2; no definite D call. Trimming stripped 4 bases from V and 3 bases from J, with 9 bases between. The CDR3 covers 14 residues. Germline lookup yields CDR1 SGHDN and CDR2 FVKESK. CDR3 residues: CASSPTGYTGELFF. The CDR3 region has the DNA TGTGCCAGCAGCCCGACTGGATACACCGGGGAGCTGTTTTTT.

This clonotype showed up many times. This rearrangement joins TRBV7-9 to TRBJ1-6; D is perhaps TRBD1 (5 bases). This CDR3 has 15 residues. Per germline, CDR1 SEHNR and CDR2 FQNEAQ (reference sequence). V gave up 4 bases and J gave up 8 bases, with 15 bases separating them. CDR3 region: CASSSARDGYSPLHF. The DNA of the CDR3 is TGTGCCAGCAGCTCCGCCCGGGACGGATATTCACCCCTCCACTTT.

The chain recombines TRBV29-1 with TRBJ2-3; 8 bases map to TRBD1. This CDR3 region has 14 residues. Per the germline V gene, CDR1 is SQVTM and CDR2 is ANQGSEA. Unmatched junction bases numbered 8, after V lost 6 bases and J lost 3 bases. In DNA form, the CDR3 reads TGCAGCGTCCGGACAGGGCCTAAGACAGATACGCAGTATTTT. This gives the protein CSVRTGPKTDTQYF.

This clonotype has just a few counts. The CDR3, as DNA: TGCAGTGCTTTACAGGGGGCTGGCTCCTACGAGCAGTACTTC. Amino acids: CSALQGAGSYEQYF. This chain joins TRBV20-1 and TRBJ2-7, with TRBD1 identical over 9 bases. The germline CDR1 and CDR2 sequences are DFQATT and SNEGSKA (reference sequence). V gave up 5 bases and J gave up 0 bases; unmatched junction bases: 5. There are 14 residues in the CDR3.

This clonotype was seen ten or more times. The chain combines TRBV4-2 with TRBJ1-1; D remains ambiguous. The CDR3 is 14 residues long. The ends were cut back, 0 bases at V and 1 base at J, with 6 bases in the middle. Germline lookup yields CDR1 LGHNA and CDR2 YNFKEQ. CDR3 amino acids: CASSQEGRNTEAFF. CDR3 sequence (DNA): TGTGCCAGCAGCCAAGAAGGCCGGAACACTGAAGCTTTCTTT.

This clonotype was counted at least ten times. The chain carries TRBV24-1 and TRBJ1-5; 7 bases are a match to TRBD1. The CDR3 spans 13 residues. Losses at the gene ends were 9 bases for V and 5 bases for J; bases not matched to a gene: 6. Germline V gene lookup returns CDR1 KGHDR and CDR2 SFDVKD. The CDR3 loop reads CATQDRADQPQHF. Here the CDR3 DNA reads TGTGCCACCCAAGACAGGGCCGATCAGCCCCAGCATTTT.

This clonotype has ten or more counts. V and J are TRBV29-1 and TRBJ2-7; D uncertain. Trimming took 1 base from V and 3 from J, leaving 7 bases between them. The CDR3 is 12 amino acids. Germline lookup yields CDR1 SQVTM and CDR2 ANQGSEA. CDR3 sequence reads: CSVEGSSYEQYF. Here the CDR3 DNA reads TGCAGCGTTGAAGGGAGTAGCTACGAGCAGTACTTC.

Ten or more counts support this clonotype. The CDR3 nucleotides read TGTGCTAGTGCCCCGGGGCTAGCGGGCCAAGAGACCCAGTACTTC. Translating it yields CASAPGLAGQETQYF. This chain connects TRBV12-5 to TRBJ2-5; 8 bases are shared with TRBD2. J was trimmed by 1 base and V by 7 bases; bases with no gene match: 8. The CDR3 has 15 residues. Germline assignment: CDR1 LGHNT and CDR2 FRNRAP.